The TCR beta chain described here comes from a study of cytomegalovirus exposure and HLA in healthy donors. Per the germline V gene, CDR1 is SGHDT and CDR2 is YYEEEE. Trimming removed 0 bases from V and 5 bases from J; junction bases left unmatched: 6. There are 15 residues in the CDR3. TCRdb's table, derived via immunoSEQ multiplex PCR, lists solely in-frame clones and lacks some. This table holds 300,000 to 400,000 clones, roughly 85% found once. Sample: PBMCs. This sequence originates from a woman aged 18-29 years in good health and CMV-seronegative. The V gene is TRBV5-6, the J gene TRBJ2-3, with 7 bases matching TRBD2. The CDR3 DNA reads TGTGCCAGCAGCTTGGGGCGGGAGAAGTTAGATACGCAGTATTTT. As protein: CASSLGREKLDTQYF. Full variable domain (rest looked up from reference TRBV5-6 and TRBJ2-3): DAGVTQSPTHLIKTRGQQVTLRCSPKSGHDTVSWYQQALGQGPQFIFQYYEEEERQRGNFPDRFSGHQFPNYSSELNVNALLLGDSALYLCASSLGREKLDTQYFGPGTRLTVL.